One sample yielded the 10 T cell receptor beta chains listed below, sequenced in a study of blood T cell repertoires in COVID-19. Only in-frame clones appear in the TCRdb table, and some are missing; sequencing was by immunoSEQ multiplex PCR. The table shows about 250,000 clones, with approximately 85% occurring only once. The sample consisted of peripheral blood. All receptors derive from a human donor with COVID-19, enrolled during active disease. The donor label of this sample is uncertain.

The rearrangement links TRBV30 to TRBJ2-2; tentative D call: TRBD2 (6 bases). Germline V lookup: CDR1 GTSNPN, CDR2 SVGIG (reference sequence). The CDR3 extends over 17 amino acids. Between the trimmed V and J ends, which lost 0 bases and 5 bases, there was a span of 19 bases. CDR3 sequence reads: CAWSVGQGWGRTGELFF. The DNA of the CDR3 is TGTGCCTGGAGTGTAGGGCAGGGATGGGGGAGGACCGGGGAGCTGTTTTTT.

The rearrangement links TRBV12-3 or TRBV12-4 to TRBJ2-3; tentatively, D is TRBD1 (5 bases). This CDR3 is built from 13 residues. Deletions cut 10 bases from V and 2 bases from J, with 13 bases between. CDR3 nucleotide sequence: TGTGCCACACAACCGACAGTCACAGATACGCAGTATTTT. This translates into CATQPTVTDTQYF.

The rearrangement links TRBV7-9 to TRBJ2-3, with 9 bases matching TRBD2. V dropped 1 base and J dropped 2; count of bases not matched to a gene: 4. The CDR3 runs 16 residues. Germline V CDR1 and CDR2: SEHNR, FQNEAQ (reference sequence). CDR3 in amino acids: CASSLGASGNTDTQYF. For the CDR3, the DNA is TGTGCCAGCAGCTTAGGTGCTAGCGGGAACACAGATACGCAGTATTTT. Based on the CDR3 plus reference TRBV7-9 and TRBJ2-3, the full variable domain is DTGVSQNPRHKITKRGQNVTFRCDPISEHNRLYWYRQTLGQGPEFLTYFQNEAQLEKSRLLSDRFSAERPKGSFSTLEIQRTEQGDSAMYLCASSLGASGNTDTQYFGPGTRLTVL.

This chain connects TRBV6-2 or TRBV6-3 to TRBJ1-1; 7 bases match TRBD1. CDR1 is MNHEY, CDR2 SVGEGT, per germline. The CDR3 length is 16 residues. Trimming at V came to 5 bases and at J to 0 bases, leaving 9 bases not matched to a gene. CDR3 coding DNA: TGTGCCAGCAGTGGCGACAGGGCAAACATGAACACTGAAGCTTTCTTT. Amino acids: CASSGDRANMNTEAFF.

This chain joins TRBV2 and TRBJ1-1, with 11 nucleotides matching TRBD1. CDR3 length: 15 amino acids. V gave up 2 bases and J gave up 5 bases; unmatched junction bases: 4. Germline V CDR1 and CDR2: SNHLY, FYNNEI. CDR3 loop: CASSESGQGGTEAFF. The CDR3 bases are TGTGCCAGCAGTGAATCGGGACAGGGGGGGACTGAAGCTTTCTTT.

This clone has more than one count but fewer than ten. The CDR3 sequence is CASSQGLRNTEAFF. The CDR3 nucleotides read TGCGCCAGCAGCCAAGGGTTGAGGAACACTGAAGCTTTCTTT. The rearrangement links TRBV4-1 to TRBJ1-1, with unresolved D. This CDR3 is 14 amino acids long. Trimming pared 1 base from V and 1 base from J, leaving 7 bases between. Germline CDR1 reads MGHRA; CDR2 reads YSYEKL.

This clone was detected only a few times. The V call is TRBV7-9, the J call TRBJ2-1, with 11 nucleotides matching TRBD2. Germline V gives CDR1 SEHNR, CDR2 FQNEAQ (reference sequence). With V trimmed by 5 bases and J by 6 bases, 6 bases remained unmatched. The CDR3 has 15 residues. The CDR3 DNA sequence: TGTGCCAGCAGCCTTAGCGGGAGGGATGTCAATGAGCAGTTCTTC. It is translated as CASSLSGRDVNEQFF.

V is TRBV28 and J is TRBJ2-2; tentatively, D is TRBD2 (5 bases). Trimming took off 7 bases at V and 4 bases at J, with 10 bases between the two ends. The CDR3 sequence is 13 residues long. Germline CDR1 and CDR2: MDHEN and SYDVKM. This chain's CDR3 is CASIRAGTGELFF. The CDR3 DNA follows: TGTGCCAGCATTCGCGCGGGCACCGGGGAGCTGTTTTTT. The full variable domain, with the rest looked up from reference TRBV28 and TRBJ2-2, is DVKVTQSSRYLVKRTGEKVFLECVQDMDHENMFWYRQDPGLGLRLIYFSYDVKMKEKGDIPEGYSVSREKKERFSLILESASTNQTSMYLCASIRAGTGELFFGEGSRLTVL.

This chain uses TRBV6-5 with TRBJ1-1; no firm D call. The CDR3 covers 13 residues. Germline lookup yields CDR1 MNHEY and CDR2 SVGAGI. V lost 8 bases, J lost 5 bases, and 15 bases lay in between. Here the CDR3 reads CASSTRRETEAFF. CDR3 coding DNA: TGTGCCAGCTCCACGAGGAGGGAGACTGAAGCTTTCTTT.

This chain joins TRBV5-1 and TRBJ1-1; 7 nucleotides agree with TRBD1. The CDR3 length is 16 residues. CDR1 is SGHRS, CDR2 YFSETQ, per germline. V gave up 3 bases and J gave up 4 bases; unmatched junction bases: 12. The CDR3, as DNA: TGCGCCAGCAGCTCGGGTTACAGGGGTAGGGTCACTGAAGCTTTCTTT. This encodes CASSSGYRGRVTEAFF.